This TCR beta chain was found in a study of regulatory T cells in long-lasting Graves disease. Specified time point: newly diagnosed GD, antithyroid drugs for less than 3 months. There was RNA extracted from PBMCs, and the TCR library was made from it. EDTA tubes held approximately 10 milliliters of peripheral blood from each patient. This clonotype occurred many times. Arm-PCR with iRepertoire HTBI primers amplified the CDR3 regions for these TCR beta libraries. MiXCR, applied by TCRdb to the multiplex PCR reads, yields one record per CDR3 protein. The table lists a few hundred thousand distinct CDR3 sequences, roughly a fifth of them singletons. Germline V gene lookup returns CDR1 LGHDT and CDR2 YNNKEL (reference sequence). This CDR3 spans 13 amino acids. J lost 6 bases, V lost 3 bases, and 4 bases had no gene match.

This sequence was found in a female donor with Graves disease. This sample comprised peripheral blood mononuclear cells (PBMCs), obtained at new diagnosis, from a patient treated with antithyroid drugs. The chain joins TRBV3-1 to TRBJ2-7; TRBD2 aligns across 8 bases. The CDR3 nucleotides are TGTGCCAGCAGCCAGCGGGAGGAAGCCGAGCAGTACTTC. Translation: CASSQREEAEQYF.